This entry lists 2 T cell receptor beta chains sequenced from one sample in a study of cytomegalovirus exposure and HLA in healthy donors. Vbeta (60) and Jbeta (13) primers were used in the PCR. Repertoires were generated with immunoSEQ multiplex PCR, while TCRdb's copy carries only in-frame clones and drops some. The data hold about 190,000 clones, with 75% to 90% observed a single time. The specimen sequenced was PBMCs. The receptors originated from a man aged 45-60 years in good health and CMV-seronegative.

The genes are TRBV19 and TRBJ2-1, with 8 bases lining up with TRBD1. The V segment lost 5 bases and the J segment 5 bases; nucleotides outside the gene matches: 14. Germline V lookup: CDR1 LNHDA, CDR2 SQIVND (reference sequence). The CDR3 spans 17 residues. CDR3 sequence (DNA): TGTGCCAGTAGTCAATCTTCCGGGACAGGATCACACAATGAGCAGTTCTTC. This encodes CASSQSSGTGSHNEQFF.

This clone was detected once. J is TRBJ2-5 and V is TRBV29-1, with TRBD1 matching 7 bases. Losses at the gene ends were 6 bases for V and 2 bases for J; bases not matched to a gene: 12. This CDR3 contains 15 residues. Germline V gene sequence: CDR1 SQVTM, CDR2 ANQGSEA. Here the CDR3 reads CSVQTDRVGQETQYF. The CDR3 region has the DNA TGCAGCGTCCAAACCGACAGGGTGGGGCAAGAGACCCAGTACTTC.